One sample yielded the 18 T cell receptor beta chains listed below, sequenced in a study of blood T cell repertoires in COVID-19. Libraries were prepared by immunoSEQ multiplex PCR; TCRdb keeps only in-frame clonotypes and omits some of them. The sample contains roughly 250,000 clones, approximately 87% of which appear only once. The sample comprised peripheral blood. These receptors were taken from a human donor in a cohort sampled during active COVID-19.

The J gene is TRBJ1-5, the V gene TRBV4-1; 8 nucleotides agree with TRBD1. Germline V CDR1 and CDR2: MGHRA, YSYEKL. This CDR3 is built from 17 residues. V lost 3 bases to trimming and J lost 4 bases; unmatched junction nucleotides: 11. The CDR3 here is CASSQTFQGARNQPQHF. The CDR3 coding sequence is TGCGCCAGCAGCCAGACATTTCAGGGGGCTCGGAATCAGCCCCAGCATTTT.

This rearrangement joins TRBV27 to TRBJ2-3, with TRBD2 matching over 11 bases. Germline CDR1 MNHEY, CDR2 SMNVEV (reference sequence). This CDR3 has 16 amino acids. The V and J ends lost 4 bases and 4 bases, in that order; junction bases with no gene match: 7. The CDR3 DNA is TGTGCCAGCAGTTCACCCCTACTAGCGGGAGCAGATACGCAGTATTTT. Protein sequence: CASSSPLLAGADTQYF.

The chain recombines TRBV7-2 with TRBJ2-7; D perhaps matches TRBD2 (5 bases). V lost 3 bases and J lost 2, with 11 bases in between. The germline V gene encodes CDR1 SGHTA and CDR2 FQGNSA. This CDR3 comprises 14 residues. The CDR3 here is CASSLSLAPYEQYF. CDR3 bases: TGTGCCAGCAGCTTGTCCCTAGCCCCCTACGAGCAGTACTTC.

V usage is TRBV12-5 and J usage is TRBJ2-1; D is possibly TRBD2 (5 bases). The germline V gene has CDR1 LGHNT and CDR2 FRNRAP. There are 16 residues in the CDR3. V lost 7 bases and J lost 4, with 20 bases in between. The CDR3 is CASELLSGGAYNEQFF. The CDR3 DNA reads TGTGCTAGTGAACTGTTAAGCGGAGGAGCATACAATGAGCAGTTCTTC.

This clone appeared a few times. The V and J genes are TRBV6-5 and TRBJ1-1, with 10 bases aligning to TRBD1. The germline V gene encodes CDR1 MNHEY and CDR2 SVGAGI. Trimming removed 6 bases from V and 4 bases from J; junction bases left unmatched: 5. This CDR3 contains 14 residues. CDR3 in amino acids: CASSTTGGITEAFF. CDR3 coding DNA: TGTGCCAGCAGCACGACAGGGGGCATCACTGAAGCTTTCTTT.

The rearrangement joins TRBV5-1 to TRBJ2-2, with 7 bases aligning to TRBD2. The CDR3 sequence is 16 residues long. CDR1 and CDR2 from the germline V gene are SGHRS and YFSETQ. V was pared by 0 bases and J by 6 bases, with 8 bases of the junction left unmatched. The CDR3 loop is CASSLGAGRSSGELFF. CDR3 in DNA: TGCGCCAGCAGCTTGGGAGCGGGACGGTCATCCGGGGAGCTGTTTTTT.

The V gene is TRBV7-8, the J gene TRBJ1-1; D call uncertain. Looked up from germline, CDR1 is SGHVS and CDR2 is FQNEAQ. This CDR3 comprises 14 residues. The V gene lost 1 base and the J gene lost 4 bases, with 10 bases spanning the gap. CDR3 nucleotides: TGTGCCAGCAGCTTAGGTGGCGACTTCACTGAAGCTTTCTTT. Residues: CASSLGGDFTEAFF.

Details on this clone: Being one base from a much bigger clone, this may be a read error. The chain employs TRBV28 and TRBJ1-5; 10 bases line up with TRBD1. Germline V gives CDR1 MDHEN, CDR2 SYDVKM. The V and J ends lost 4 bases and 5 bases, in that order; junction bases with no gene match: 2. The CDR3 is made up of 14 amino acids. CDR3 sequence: CASSYGTGDQPQHF. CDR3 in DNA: TGTGCCAGCAGTTACGGGACAGGGGATCAGCCCCAGCATTTT.

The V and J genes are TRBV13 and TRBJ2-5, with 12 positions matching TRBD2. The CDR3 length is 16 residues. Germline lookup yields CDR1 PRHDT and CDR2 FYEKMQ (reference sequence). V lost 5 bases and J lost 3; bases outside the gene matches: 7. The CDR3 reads CASSRRLAGDEETQYF. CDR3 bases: TGTGCCAGCAGCCGGCGACTAGCGGGAGATGAAGAGACCCAGTACTTC.

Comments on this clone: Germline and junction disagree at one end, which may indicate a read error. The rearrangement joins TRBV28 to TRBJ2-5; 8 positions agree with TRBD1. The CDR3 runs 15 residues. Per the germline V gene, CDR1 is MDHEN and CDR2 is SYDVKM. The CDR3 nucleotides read TGTGCCAGCAGTCAGATAACAGGGGGGAGAGAGGCCCAGTACTTC. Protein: CASSQITGGREAQYF.

The CDR3 sequence is CTSSQGAENSYEQYF. Written as DNA, the CDR3 is TGCACCAGCAGCCAAGGAGCGGAGAACTCCTACGAGCAGTACTTC. The V call is TRBV1, the J call TRBJ2-7; the D call in the table, TRBD2, was not verified against the DNA. TRBV1 is reported as a pseudogene. The CDR3 is made up of 15 amino acids.

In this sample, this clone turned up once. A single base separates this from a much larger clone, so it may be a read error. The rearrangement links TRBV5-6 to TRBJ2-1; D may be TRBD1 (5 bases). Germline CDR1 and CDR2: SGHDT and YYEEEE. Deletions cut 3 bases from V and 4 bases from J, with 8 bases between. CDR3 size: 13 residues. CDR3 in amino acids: CASSYDSYNEQFF. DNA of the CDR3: TGTGCCAGCAGCTACGACAGTTACAATGAGCAGTTCTTC.

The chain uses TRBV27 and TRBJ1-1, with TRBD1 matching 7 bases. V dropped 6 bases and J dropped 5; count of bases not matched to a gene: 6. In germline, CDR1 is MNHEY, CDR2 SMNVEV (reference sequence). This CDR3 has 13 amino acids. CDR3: CASSPQGWTEAFF. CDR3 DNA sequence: TGTGCCAGCAGCCCACAGGGGTGGACTGAAGCTTTCTTT.

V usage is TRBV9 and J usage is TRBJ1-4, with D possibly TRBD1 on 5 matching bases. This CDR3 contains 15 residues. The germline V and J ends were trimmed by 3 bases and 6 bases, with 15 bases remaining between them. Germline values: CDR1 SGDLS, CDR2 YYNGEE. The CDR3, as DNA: TGTGCCAGCAGCGCCGGACTAGGGACGGATGAAAAACTGTTTTTT. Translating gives CASSAGLGTDEKLFF.

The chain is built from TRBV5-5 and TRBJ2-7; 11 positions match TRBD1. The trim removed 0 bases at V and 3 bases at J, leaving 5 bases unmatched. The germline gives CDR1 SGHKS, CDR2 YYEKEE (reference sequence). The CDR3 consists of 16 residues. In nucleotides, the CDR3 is TGTGCCAGCAGCTTGGAGGGACAGGGGGGACGCTACGAGCAGTACTTC. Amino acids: CASSLEGQGGRYEQYF.

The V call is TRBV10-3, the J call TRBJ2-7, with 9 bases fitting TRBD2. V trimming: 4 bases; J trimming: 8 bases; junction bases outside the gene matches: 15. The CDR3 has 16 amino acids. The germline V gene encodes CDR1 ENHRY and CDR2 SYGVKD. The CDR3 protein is CAISVSSGVLGGKQYF. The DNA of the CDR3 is TGTGCCATCAGTGTCTCTAGCGGGGTCCTCGGGGGCAAGCAGTACTTC.

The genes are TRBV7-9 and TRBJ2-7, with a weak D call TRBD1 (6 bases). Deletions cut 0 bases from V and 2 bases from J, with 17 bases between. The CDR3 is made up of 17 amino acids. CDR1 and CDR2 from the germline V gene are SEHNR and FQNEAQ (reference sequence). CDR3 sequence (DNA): TGTGCCAGCAGCTTAGCGCTCCATTATAACAGGGCCTACGAGCAGTACTTC. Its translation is CASSLALHYNRAYEQYF.

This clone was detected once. Here the CDR3 DNA reads TGTGCCAGCAGCTTAGTGGCCGACAGGGCGGATGCTTTCTTT. Translating it yields CASSLVADRADAFF. The chain recombines TRBV7-9 with TRBJ1-1, with 7 bases aligning to TRBD1. The junction had 10 bases not matched to a gene; V was cut back by 1 base and J by 11 bases. Germline V CDR1 and CDR2: SEHNR, FQNEAQ (reference sequence). CDR3 length: 14 residues.